This T cell receptor beta chain is from a study of blood T cell repertoires in COVID-19. Study overall: PBMCs, B-cell-depleted T cells, or T cells were the source of the cDNA or gDNA that made up the material.

Under the authors' procedure: Researchers report that nucleated cell counts were estimated from reference gene primer amplification. Sequenced by immunoSEQ multiplex PCR; TCRdb stores in-frame clones only, minus some. V and J calls and clone size are those listed in that table; D and trimming were worked out from the DNA. The sample includes under 85,000 clones, 88% of them seen just once. The sequenced material came from peripheral blood. The clonotype originates from a man between 65 and 85 years old with acute or convalescent COVID-19.

The CDR3 nucleotides are TGTGCCAGCACCACCGGACAGGGAGGCCGCACATTTAATTCACCCCTCCACTTT. Its protein is CASTTGQGGRTFNSPLHF. The chain joins TRBV28 to TRBJ1-6; 8 bases align to TRBD1. The CDR3 is 18 amino acids. V trimming: 7 bases; J trimming: 6 bases; junction bases outside the gene matches: 17. Germline loops: CDR1 MDHEN, CDR2 SYDVKM.